Listed below are T cell receptor beta chains from one sample, sequenced in a study of blood T cell repertoires in COVID-19. Repertoires were generated with immunoSEQ multiplex PCR, while TCRdb's copy carries only in-frame clones and drops some. The sample gives 150,000 to 190,000 clones, 84% of which show up once; more than 7.5% is in the top ten. The sequenced material came from peripheral blood. The source of these receptors is a woman aged 45-65 years with acute or convalescent COVID-19. Both conserved end residues are part of each CDR3. Fields, in order: clone size, D gene, J gene, CDR3 length, V gene, CDR3 DNA, CDR3 protein. A D gene is named only where the DNA matches it firmly. Part of the rows lack a size; the others show once, few, many or a class for expanded clones.

size: NA; D: NA; J: TRBJ2-1; length: 13; V: TRBV7-3; DNA: TGTGCCAGCAGTCCGGGATCCAACAATGAGCAGTTCTTC; CDR3: CASSPGSNNEQFF
size: NA; D: NA; J: TRBJ2-2; length: 15; V: TRBV7-2; DNA: TGTGCCAGCAGCTTACATCCTAGCGCCGGCGGGGAGCTGTTTTTT; CDR3: CASSLHPSAGGELFF
size: NA; D: NA; J: TRBJ1-1; length: 12; V: TRBV21-1; DNA: TGTGCCAGCAGCAATCCGGGCACTGAAGCTTTCTTT; CDR3: CASSNPGTEAFF
size: NA; D: TRBD1; J: TRBJ1-1; length: 14; V: TRBV10-1; DNA: TGCGCCAGCAGTGTGGACAGGACCTTTGGGGGAGCTTTCTTT; CDR3: CASSVDRTFGGAFF
size: once; D: NA; J: TRBJ2-3; length: 13; V: TRBV6-5; DNA: TGTGCCAGCAGGAGACTAGGAGCAGATACGCAGTATTTT; CDR3: CASRRLGADTQYF
size: NA; D: TRBD2; J: TRBJ2-3; length: 16; V: TRBV9; DNA: TGTGCCAGCAGCGGACTAGCGGGGGGGCCGGCAGATACGCAGTATTTT; CDR3: CASSGLAGGPADTQYF
size: NA; D: TRBD1; J: TRBJ1-3; length: 17; V: TRBV9; DNA: TGTGCCAGCAGCGCCCAGGGGGCTCCGTTCTCTGGAAACACCATATATTTT; CDR3: CASSAQGAPFSGNTIYF
size: NA; D: NA; J: TRBJ2-3; length: 11; V: TRBV10-3; DNA: TGTGCCATCCGGGGAGCGGATACGCAGTATTTT; CDR3: CAIRGADTQYF
size: NA; D: TRBD2; J: TRBJ2-2; length: 16; V: TRBV7-8; DNA: TGTGCCAGCAGCTTCCGGACTAGGCCTGGGACCGGGGAGCTGTTTTTT; CDR3: CASSFRTRPGTGELFF
size: NA; D: NA; J: TRBJ2-2; length: 15; V: TRBV11-2; DNA: TGTGCCAGCAGCTTCAACACAGCCAACACCGGGGAGCTGTTTTTT; CDR3: CASSFNTANTGELFF
size: NA; D: NA; J: TRBJ1-6; length: 15; V: TRBV15; DNA: TGTGCCACCAGCAGAGGCTCCCTAGGCGATTCACCCCTCCACTTT; CDR3: CATSRGSLGDSPLHF
size: NA; D: TRBD1; J: TRBJ1-6; length: 13; V: TRBV9; DNA: TGTGCCAGCAAAGGACAGGGGGCATCACCCCTCCACTTT; CDR3: CASKGQGASPLHF
size: once; D: NA; J: TRBJ2-1; length: 15; V: TRBV10-2; DNA: TGCGCCAGCAGCCCCGGCGGGGGCCACTACAATGAGCAGTTCTTC; CDR3: CASSPGGGHYNEQFF
size: NA; D: TRBD1; J: TRBJ1-4; length: 14; V: TRBV7-9; DNA: TGTGCCAGCAGCTGGGACAGTCGGAACGAAAAACTGTTTTTT; CDR3: CASSWDSRNEKLFF
size: NA; D: TRBD1; J: TRBJ1-2; length: 14; V: TRBV7-3; DNA: TGTGCCAGCAGCCTCGACAGGGGACTCACTGGCTACACCTTC; CDR3: CASSLDRGLTGYTF
size: few; D: NA; J: TRBJ1-5; length: 15; V: TRBV7-8; DNA: TGTGCCAGCAGCTTAGACAGGGTGAGGGATCAGCCCCAGCATTTT; CDR3: CASSLDRVRDQPQHF
size: NA; D: NA; J: TRBJ2-2; length: 16; V: TRBV4-3; DNA: TGCGCCAGCAGCCAAGATCAAAACAGGGCTGTCGGGGAGCTGTTTTTT; CDR3: CASSQDQNRAVGELFF
size: NA; D: TRBD1; J: TRBJ2-6; length: 17; V: TRBV11-3; DNA: TGTGCCAGCAGCCCAGGGACAGGGAGCTCTGGGGCCAACGTCCTGACTTTC; CDR3: CASSPGTGSSGANVLTF
size: NA; D: NA; J: TRBJ2-7; length: 13; V: TRBV7-9; DNA: TGTGCCAGCAGCCAGACAGGTGTATACGAGCAGTACTTC; CDR3: CASSQTGVYEQYF
size: NA; D: TRBD2; J: TRBJ2-7; length: 16; V: TRBV7-9; DNA: TGTGCCAGCAGCCCCGAACTAGCGGCTGATATCTACGAGCAGTACTTC; CDR3: CASSPELAADIYEQYF
size: NA; D: NA; J: TRBJ2-5; length: 14; V: TRBV6-5; DNA: TGTGCCAGCAGTTACGAACAGGGTCGCGGGACCCAGTACTTC; CDR3: CASSYEQGRGTQYF
size: NA; D: NA; J: TRBJ1-6; length: 16; V: TRBV6-2/TRBV6-3; DNA: TGTGCCAGCAGTTACCGATCGGGCTCCTATAATTCACCCCTCCACTTT; CDR3: CASSYRSGSYNSPLHF
size: NA; D: NA; J: TRBJ2-5; length: 13; V: TRBV7-8; DNA: TGTGCCAGTTGCGAAGCTCCCCAAGAGACCCAGTACTTC; CDR3: CASCEAPQETQYF
size: NA; D: NA; J: TRBJ1-1; length: 15; V: TRBV4-2; DNA: TGTGCCAGCAGCCAAGATCTGACGCAGGGACTGTCAGCTTTCTTT; CDR3: CASSQDLTQGLSAFF
size: NA; D: NA; J: TRBJ1-5; length: 14; V: TRBV7-8; DNA: TGTGCCAGCAGCTTAGTTGGGGGAGGACAGCCCCAGCATTTT; CDR3: CASSLVGGGQPQHF
size: NA; D: NA; J: TRBJ1-2; length: 13; V: TRBV11-2; DNA: TGTGCCAGCAGCTTAGGAGACGCAGGTGGCTACACCTTC; CDR3: CASSLGDAGGYTF
size: once; D: NA; J: TRBJ1-1; length: 14; V: TRBV20-1; DNA: TGCAGTGCTAGTACGCCCGCTAGGTACGGTGAAGCTTTCTTT; CDR3: CSASTPARYGEAFF
size: NA; D: TRBD1; J: TRBJ1-5; length: 14; V: TRBV6-5; DNA: TGTGCCAGCAGGGAGGACAGGGGCAATCAGCCCCAGCATTTT; CDR3: CASREDRGNQPQHF
size: NA; D: TRBD1; J: TRBJ1-1; length: 15; V: TRBV5-1; DNA: TGCGCCAGCAGCTTGGGGACAGGGGGGAACACTGAAGCTTTCTTT; CDR3: CASSLGTGGNTEAFF
size: NA; D: NA; J: TRBJ1-3; length: 18; V: TRBV25-1; DNA: TGTGCCAGCAGTGATCCAGCCGGGGAGTGGAGCTCTGGAAACACCATATATTTT; CDR3: CASSDPAGEWSSGNTIYF
size: once; D: NA; J: TRBJ2-2; length: 14; V: TRBV9; DNA: TGTGCCAGCAGCGTAGCCAGGGGGGCCGGGGAGCTGTTTTTT; CDR3: CASSVARGAGELFF
size: NA; D: TRBD1; J: TRBJ1-2; length: 16; V: TRBV19; DNA: TGTGCCAGTAGTACCGACCATGACAGGGCGAACTATGGCTACACCTTC; CDR3: CASSTDHDRANYGYTF
size: NA; D: TRBD2; J: TRBJ2-3; length: 16; V: TRBV5-1; DNA: TGCGCCAGCAGCCGGGGACTAGCGGGAGAACCAGATACGCAGTATTTT; CDR3: CASSRGLAGEPDTQYF
size: NA; D: NA; J: TRBJ1-1; length: 13; V: TRBV12-3/TRBV12-4; DNA: TGTGCCAGCAGTGGTCGGGTGAACACTGAAGCTTTCTTT; CDR3: CASSGRVNTEAFF
size: NA; D: NA; J: TRBJ2-3; length: 15; V: TRBV12-2; DNA: TGTGCAAGTCGCTTAGAGGCGGGAGCGGGGGATACGCAGTATTTT; CDR3: CASRLEAGAGDTQYF
size: few; D: TRBD1; J: TRBJ2-7; length: 14; V: TRBV4-1; DNA: TGCGCCAGCAGCCTGGGGACAGGCTCCTACGAGCAGTACTTC; CDR3: CASSLGTGSYEQYF
size: NA; D: TRBD2; J: TRBJ2-3; length: 14; V: TRBV7-3; DNA: TGTGCCAGCAGCGCGGGAGGGAACACAGATACGCAGTATTTT; CDR3: CASSAGGNTDTQYF
size: few; D: TRBD1; J: TRBJ1-1; length: 15; V: TRBV4-1; DNA: TGCGCCAGCAGCCAAGCAGGGGGCAGGCGGACTGAAGCTTTCTTT; CDR3: CASSQAGGRRTEAFF
size: few; D: NA; J: TRBJ2-7; length: 15; V: TRBV6-5; DNA: TGTGCCAGCAGTTACGAAGCCCAGGGATCGTACGAGCAGTACTTC; CDR3: CASSYEAQGSYEQYF
size: few; D: NA; J: TRBJ2-2; length: 17; V: TRBV9; DNA: TGTGCCAGCAGCGCCGGGCCATTAGGGGTGAACACCGGGGAGCTGTTTTTT; CDR3: CASSAGPLGVNTGELFF
size: NA; D: TRBD1; J: TRBJ1-1; length: 17; V: TRBV6-4; DNA: TGTGCCAGCAGTGACAGGCAGGGGGTGGAAATGGTTCCTGAAGCTTTCTTT; CDR3: CASSDRQGVEMVPEAFF
size: NA; D: NA; J: TRBJ1-1; length: 14; V: TRBV5-8; DNA: TGTGCCAGCAGCTTGCCGGACAGAAACACTGAAGCTTTCTTT; CDR3: CASSLPDRNTEAFF
size: NA; D: TRBD1; J: TRBJ2-7; length: 15; V: TRBV4-3; DNA: TGCGCCAGCAGCCAAACTAAGACAGGGGCCTACGAGCAGTACTTC; CDR3: CASSQTKTGAYEQYF
size: NA; D: NA; J: TRBJ2-6; length: 18; V: TRBV11-2; DNA: TGTGCCAGCAGCTTTGGGCAGGGGGGATTCCCTGGGGCCAACGTCCTGACTTTC; CDR3: CASSFGQGGFPGANVLTF
size: NA; D: NA; J: TRBJ1-2; length: 17; V: TRBV7-2; DNA: TGTGCCAGCAGCTCCGAATCATACCTCCTTTCGGGCTATGGCTACACCTTC; CDR3: CASSSESYLLSGYGYTF
size: NA; D: TRBD1; J: TRBJ1-4; length: 14; V: TRBV7-9; DNA: TGTGCCAGCAGCGGGACAGGGCCTAATGAAAAACTGTTTTTT; CDR3: CASSGTGPNEKLFF
size: NA; D: NA; J: TRBJ2-3; length: 15; V: TRBV19; DNA: TGTGCCAGTAGTATAGGGGACTTAGGCACAGATACGCAGTATTTT; CDR3: CASSIGDLGTDTQYF
size: NA; D: NA; J: TRBJ2-2; length: 15; V: TRBV7-2; DNA: TGTGCCAGCAGCTTATTCCAGGGGTCTACCGGGGAGCTGTTTTTT; CDR3: CASSLFQGSTGELFF
size: once; D: NA; J: TRBJ2-1; length: 11; V: TRBV2; DNA: TGTGCCAGCAGCGGGGGTAATGAGCAGTTCTTC; CDR3: CASSGGNEQFF
size: NA; D: NA; J: TRBJ1-2; length: 15; V: TRBV4-2; DNA: TGTGCCAGCAGCCAAGTTGCAGGGACTAACTATGGCTACACCTTC; CDR3: CASSQVAGTNYGYTF